This is a list of T cell receptor beta chains from one sample in a study of beta chain features in type 1 diabetes. Some clones are missing from TCRdb's copy, which holds only in-frame ones; the method was immunoSEQ multiplex PCR. This sample has more than 250,000 clones; about 15% occur once, and the top ten carry around 0.015%. Sequenced material: naive CD4+ T cells from blood. The receptors were sampled from a man aged 18 to 29 with type 1 diabetes. CDR3s include the opening cysteine and the closing phenylalanine or tryptophan.

TRBJ2-1 TRBV7-6 CASSSRVAGGLYNEQFF
TRBJ2-1 TRBV7-9 CASSLWAGGGTYNEQFF
TRBJ1-6 TRBV7-2 CASSLLQGAASPLHF
TRBJ2-3 TRBV20-1 CSARYSDTQYF
TRBJ2-1 TRBV9 CASSVGTVYNEQFF
TRBJ2-7 TRBV4-2 CASSQEEGRLYEQYF
TRBJ2-5 TRBV5-1 CASSSDRGPETQYF
TRBJ2-3 TRBV5-1 CASSAGGPTDTQYF
TRBJ2-5 TRBV18 CASSPAYQETQYF
TRBJ1-4 TRBV25-1 CASSVSGTGSEKLFF
TRBJ2-1 TRBV11-2 CASSYRVFTYNEQFF
TRBJ1-2 TRBV4-3 CASSQDHWTGSYGYTF
TRBJ2-7 TRBV7-2 CASSLVASGGAAYEQYF
TRBJ1-1 TRBV6-5 CASSLQLNTEAFF
TRBJ1-6 TRBV15 CATSRARQENSPLHF
TRBJ2-7 TRBV4-1 CASSQGPSGGVSYEQYF